This T cell receptor (beta chain) was identified in a study of identical twins. Study results and limitations: Cord blood's abundant beta clonotypes had fewer insertions, unlike memory repertoires.

Addition of a universal primer site occurred through template switching, and cDNA carried unique molecular identifiers. TCRdb ran MiXCR on the 5' RACE reads and lists one entry per CDR3 protein. This table has around 230,000 distinct CDR3 sequences, around 6.5% appearing once. This clonotype has at least ten counts. Its antigen is not known. This CDR3 has 17 amino acids. V shed 4 bases and J shed 0 bases, with 17 bases lying between them. CDR1 is SGHVS, CDR2 FQNEAQ, per germline. This same sample was also part of a study on T cells expressing NK-cell markers. That work contributes: All TCR beta repertoires analysed originated from sorted CD3+CD56+NKG2C+, CD3+CD56+NKG2C- and CD3+CD56-NKG2C+ T cells.

The sequenced sample consisted of CD8+ T cells sorted from blood. This sequence joins TRBV7-8 and TRBJ2-3; no firm D call. This clonotype originated in a woman aged 18-29 years in good health. CDR3 bases: TGTGCCAGCAGCTCTAGGACCCCGGGCCCCAGCACAGATACGCAGTATTTT. Translated: CASSSRTPGPSTDTQYF.